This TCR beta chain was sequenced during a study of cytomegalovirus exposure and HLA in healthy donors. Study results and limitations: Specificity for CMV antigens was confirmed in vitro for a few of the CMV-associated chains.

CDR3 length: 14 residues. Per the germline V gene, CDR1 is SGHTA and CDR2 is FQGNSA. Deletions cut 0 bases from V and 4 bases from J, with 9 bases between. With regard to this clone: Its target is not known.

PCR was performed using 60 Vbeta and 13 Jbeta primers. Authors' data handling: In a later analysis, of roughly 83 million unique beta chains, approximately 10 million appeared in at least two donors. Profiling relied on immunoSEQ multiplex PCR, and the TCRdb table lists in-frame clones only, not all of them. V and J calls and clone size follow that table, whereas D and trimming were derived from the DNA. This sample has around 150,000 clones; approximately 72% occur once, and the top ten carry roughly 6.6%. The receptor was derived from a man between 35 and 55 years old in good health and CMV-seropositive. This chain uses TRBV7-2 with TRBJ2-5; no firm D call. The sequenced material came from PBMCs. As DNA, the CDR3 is TGTGCCAGCAGCTTAGCAGCTAGAACAGAGACCCAGTACTTC. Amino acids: CASSLAARTETQYF.